Listed here is a single TCR beta chain. These data are taken from a study of control samples from healthy donors and cancer patients. The germline gives CDR1 SGHAT, CDR2 FQNNGV. The CDR3 has 16 amino acids. V dropped 6 bases and J dropped 2; count of bases not matched to a gene: 7. The repertoire was sequenced with immunoSEQ multiplex PCR; TCRdb's copy has only in-frame clones and lacks some. The sample lists around 180,000 clones; 91% were seen once. The sample taken for sequencing was blood. V gene TRBV11-2 combines with J gene TRBJ2-3; 11 bases align to TRBD2. The receptor comes from a woman aged 40 to 55 in good health. The CDR3 DNA is TGTGCCAGCAGGAGGTATAGCGGGGGGGACACAGATACGCAGTATTTT. Protein sequence: CASRRYSGGDTDTQYF.